A single sample is the source of the 10 T cell receptor beta chains below, sequenced in a study of T-cell memory formation after mild COVID-19. TCRdb reprocessed the 5' RACE reads via MiXCR and lists one record per CDR3 protein. The profile shows approximately 560,000 distinct CDR3 sequences, around 15% of them singletons. The sequenced sample was PBMCs or a T cell subset sorted from them (not recorded which). The receptors come from an adult woman who had mild COVID-19 (a few samples of this study predate the infection). Cell type and time point are not known.

J is TRBJ2-3 and V is TRBV5-1, with 13 bases matching TRBD2. Germline V gene sequence: CDR1 SGHRS, CDR2 YFSETQ. CDR3 length: 16 residues. J was trimmed by 6 bases and V by 4 bases; bases with no gene match: 8. The CDR3 DNA follows: TGCGCCAGCAGCCCAGGACTAGCGGGAGATGGGGATACGCAGTATTTT. Encoded protein: CASSPGLAGDGDTQYF.

Of note for this clonotype: This may stem from a read error, because a much larger clone lies one nucleotide away. V is TRBV6-5 and J is TRBJ2-2; 9 nucleotides align to TRBD1. The CDR3 has 14 residues. The V gene end was trimmed by 6 bases and the J gene end by 6 bases; junction bases not matched to a gene: 5. Germline V CDR1 and CDR2: MNHEY, SVGAGI. This chain's CDR3 is CASSPGTGSGELFF. The CDR3 DNA is TGTGCCAGCAGCCCCGGGACAGGGTCCGGGGAGCTGTTTTTT.

This clonotype appeared many times. The V and J genes are TRBV12-3 or TRBV12-4 and TRBJ1-5, with 8 positions matching TRBD1. This CDR3 spans 15 amino acids. V shed 4 bases and J 2 bases; nucleotides not matched to a gene: 4. The DNA for the CDR3 is TGTGCCAGCAGTTCGACAGGGGTGGGCAATCAGCCCCAGCATTTT. Residues: CASSSTGVGNQPQHF.

This clonotype was observed a handful of times. The chain has TRBV7-9 and TRBJ1-1; no firm D call. The CDR3 covers 12 residues. V dropped 8 bases and J dropped 3 bases, with 10 bases sitting between them. Per germline, CDR1 SEHNR and CDR2 FQNEAQ (reference sequence). CDR3 residues: CASEDGDTEAFF. CDR3 coding DNA: TGTGCCAGCGAAGACGGGGACACTGAAGCTTTCTTT.

This clonotype was picked up a small number of times. The chain carries TRBV6-5 and TRBJ1-1; TRBD1 matches 12 bases. CDR3 size: 17 residues. Germline V gene sequence: CDR1 MNHEY, CDR2 SVGAGI. V lost 4 bases to trimming and J lost 2 bases; unmatched junction nucleotides: 8. DNA of the CDR3: TGTGCCAGCAGTTTCGAACCGGGACAGGGGGCAAACACTGAAGCTTTCTTT. It encodes CASSFEPGQGANTEAFF.

The genes are TRBV18 and TRBJ2-1; tentatively, D is TRBD1 or TRBD2 (5 bases each). The CDR3 is 15 amino acids. CDR1 and CDR2 (germline): KGHSH, LQKENI. Trimming removed 2 bases at V and 1 base at J, with 9 bases between. In DNA form, the CDR3 reads TGTGCCAGCTCACCATGGGGGATGTCCTACAATGAGCAGTTCTTC. Translation: CASSPWGMSYNEQFF.

V and J are TRBV18 and TRBJ1-5; 9 bases agree with TRBD1. Germline V CDR1 and CDR2: KGHSH, LQKENI. Trimming removed 4 bases from V and 3 bases from J; junction bases left unmatched: 10. The CDR3 has 17 residues. The CDR3 DNA reads as TGTGCCAGCTCACTCTTTTCGGGGACAGGGATCAATCAGCCCCAGCATTTT. It specifies CASSLFSGTGINQPQHF.

This chain's CDR3 is CASSPKDTQYF. The CDR3 DNA reads as TGTGCCAGCTCACCAAAAGATACGCAGTATTTT. This rearrangement joins TRBV18 to TRBJ2-3, with D unresolved. The CDR3 length is 11 residues. V was cut by 2 bases and J by 5 bases, with 2 bases left in between. Germline V gene lookup returns CDR1 KGHSH and CDR2 LQKENI. The full variable domain, in which reference TRBV18 and TRBJ2-3 provide the parts outside the CDR3, is NAGVMQNPRHLVRRRGQEARLRCSPMKGHSHVYWYRQLPEEGLKFMVYLQKENIIDESGMPKERFSAEFPKEGPSILRIQQVVRGDSAAYFCASSPKDTQYFGPGTRLTVL.

The chain is built from TRBV18 and TRBJ2-1, with 8 positions matching TRBD1. J gave up 7 bases and V 3 bases, and 8 bases lay outside the gene matches. CDR1 KGHSH and CDR2 LQKENI come from the germline V gene. This CDR3 spans 15 amino acids. In DNA form, the CDR3 reads TGTGCCAGCTCACCCTCGGCAGGGGGCATGAATGAGCAGTTCTTC. Its translation: CASSPSAGGMNEQFF.

This clonotype was counted only a few times. The CDR3 region is CAISVAGGSTDTQYF. The CDR3 nucleotides are TGTGCCATCAGTGTGGCAGGCGGGAGCACAGATACGCAGTATTTT. The rearrangement joins TRBV10-3 to TRBJ2-3; the D gene is possibly TRBD2 (5 bases). The CDR3 length is 15 residues. Germline V gives CDR1 ENHRY, CDR2 SYGVKD. The V end lost 4 bases, the J end lost 0 bases, and 11 bases lay between the germline ends.